This TCR beta chain was identified during a study of blood T cell repertoires in COVID-19. Measured with immunoSEQ multiplex PCR; TCRdb has only the in-frame clones, and not every one. The sample includes approximately 280,000 clones, roughly 90% of them seen just once. The CDR3 contains 16 residues. CDR1 is SGHKS and CDR2 is YYEKEE in the germline V gene (reference sequence). Trimming at V came to 2 bases and at J to 1 base, leaving 6 bases not matched to a gene. This sequence originates from a man aged 35 to 55 with acute or convalescent COVID-19. Sequenced: peripheral blood. This chain connects TRBV5-5 to TRBJ1-1; 9 nucleotides match TRBD1. The CDR3 nucleotides read TGTGCCAGCAGCTTCCTGAGGACAGGGGCGAACACTGAAGCTTTCTTT. As protein: CASSFLRTGANTEAFF.